This TCR beta chain comes out of a study of beta chain features in type 1 diabetes. Whole-study context: Healthy donors, compared against patients, showed similar age, gender and cell yields. Study observations and caveats: Researchers could not determine here whether HLA type influences TCRB rearrangement. Shorter TCRB CDR3s, moderately but significantly so, were found in Type 1 diabetes patients in all four CD4+ subsets.

With 2 bases clipped from V and 5 bases from J, the junction kept 4 bases outside the gene matches. Germline CDR1 is SGHTA and CDR2 is FQGTGA. This CDR3 region has 15 residues. On this clone itself: Its antigen is unknown.

Expressed TCRB transcripts got sequenced, as all isolated RNA was reverse transcribed. Sequencing used immunoSEQ multiplex PCR; TCRdb keeps in-frame clones, though not all of them. This table has 93,000 or so clones, over 25% appearing once. What was sequenced was central memory CD4+ T cells from blood. The TCR was taken from a woman aged 18-29 years with type 1 diabetes. The rearrangement links TRBV7-3 to TRBJ2-1, with 9 bases matching TRBD2. The CDR3 DNA reads as TGTGCCAGCAGCTTAGGGCTAGCGGGAAACAATGAGCAGTTCTTC. It yields the protein CASSLGLAGNNEQFF.